This TCR beta chain was retrieved from a study of T cell repertoires in cytomegalovirus infection. Overall study context: A matching HLA type, together with CMV infection, was signaled by public TCR beta signatures.

There are 12 residues in the CDR3. CDR1 and CDR2 from the germline V gene are GTSNPN and SVGIG (reference sequence). Trimming removed 0 bases at V and 8 bases at J, with 7 bases between. Concerning this clonotype itself: Its antigen is not identified. This may be a read error: a much more frequent sequence differs by one nucleotide. The conserved closing phenylalanine or tryptophan is absent in this CDR3, likely reflecting a read error.

Study-level points and caveats: The cumulative frequency of public TCR beta families distinguished individuals who carried CMV together with the relevant HLA. The response measured ex vivo was dominated by TCR beta clonotypes (HLA-C-restricted and CMV-specific).

TCRdb itself ran the reads through MiXCR, one entry per CDR3 protein. The table includes some 220,000 distinct CDR3 sequences, around 6.6% detected once. The V gene is TRBV30, the J gene TRBJ1-4; D gene unclear. The sequencing sample was made of PBMCs. The receptor comes from a human donor in good health (CMV status not recorded). Some clones in this sample may be carry-over from other donors' samples. The CDR3 DNA reads as TGTGCCTGGAGTGTAACTAGAGAAAAACTGTTTTTA. Translating it yields CAWSVTREKLFL.